A selection of T cell receptor beta chains follows, all from one sample in a study of CD8 T cells in Susac syndrome. In TCRdb, the immunoSEQ multiplex PCR reads were re-called with MiXCR into one record per CDR3 protein. The sample has fewer than 250,000 distinct CDR3 sequences, 80% to 95% seen once; the top ten hold about 0.15%. Sequenced input: CD8+ T cells from PBMCs. The origin of the receptors is a human donor with multiple sclerosis. CDR3s include the opening cysteine and the closing phenylalanine or tryptophan. A D gene is named only where the DNA matches it firmly. Clone size is shown for a subset of rows, as once, few, many or a class of expanded clone.

>16|TRBJ1-1|NA|NA|TRBV12-3/TRBV12-4
CASSPYMQGKGTEAFF
TGTGCCAGCAGTCCATACATGCAGGGGAAGGGGACTGAAGCTTTCTTT
>17|TRBJ1-1|NA|NA|TRBV27
CASSLYPMTGDGGEAFF
TGTGCCAGCAGTTTATACCCTATGACAGGCGATGGGGGTGAAGCTTTCTTT
>13|TRBJ2-7|NA|NA|TRBV4-2
CASSQGASYEQYF
TGTGCCAGCAGCCAGGGGGCCTCCTACGAGCAGTACTTC
>15|TRBJ2-1|NA|NA|TRBV6-2/TRBV6-3
CASTRTGPYLNEQFF
TGTGCCAGCACCCGGACGGGCCCCTATCTGAATGAGCAGTTCTTC
>15|TRBJ2-2|TRBD2|once|TRBV29-1
CSVEGSGGNTGELFF
TGCAGCGTTGAGGGAAGCGGGGGGAACACCGGGGAGCTGTTTTTT
>16|TRBJ2-7|NA|NA|TRBV5-6
CASSLEGQSSVYEQYF
TGTGCCAGCAGCTTGGAAGGACAGTCTAGTGTCTACGAGCAGTACTTC
>15|TRBJ1-2|TRBD1|once|TRBV12-3/TRBV12-4
CASSLAETGDYGYTF
TGTGCCAGCAGTTTAGCTGAGACAGGGGACTATGGCTACACCTTC
>17|TRBJ2-3|TRBD2|NA|TRBV20-1
CSARDLLTSGSTDTQYF
TGCAGTGCTAGAGATCTTCTCACTAGCGGAAGCACAGATACGCAGTATTTT
>14|TRBJ1-2|NA|NA|TRBV24-1
CATSDPLTGPGYTF
TGTGCCACCAGTGACCCTCTCACAGGGCCCGGCTACACCTTC
>17|TRBJ2-5|TRBD1|NA|TRBV10-3
CAISESRTGWLQETQYF
TGTGCCATCAGTGAGTCGAGGACAGGGTGGCTCCAAGAGACCCAGTACTTC
>15|TRBJ1-4|NA|NA|TRBV5-1
CASSLVLGSNEKLFF
TGCGCCAGCAGCTTGGTCCTGGGATCTAATGAAAAACTGTTTTTT
>13|TRBJ2-7|NA|once|TRBV27
CASSYRATYEQYF
TGTGCCAGCAGTTACAGGGCGACCTACGAGCAGTACTTC
>15|TRBJ2-6|NA|NA|TRBV19
CASSVQLSGANVLTF
TGTGCCAGTAGTGTACAACTCTCTGGGGCCAACGTCCTGACTTTC
>12|TRBJ2-7|NA|NA|TRBV2
CASRPGAYEQYF
TGTGCCAGCAGACCGGGAGCCTACGAGCAGTACTTC
>13|TRBJ2-2|TRBD1|NA|TRBV13
CASRYRGPGELFF
TGTGCCAGCAGATACAGGGGGCCCGGGGAGCTGTTTTTT
>13|TRBJ2-1|NA|NA|TRBV19
CASSTAGAGEQFF
TGTGCCAGTAGTACAGCTGGGGCTGGAGAGCAGTTCTTC
>16|TRBJ1-1|NA|NA|TRBV7-8
CASSPPRAPVSTEAFF
TGTGCCAGCAGCCCTCCGAGGGCCCCAGTTAGCACTGAAGCTTTCTTT
>15|TRBJ1-5|NA|NA|TRBV19
CASSIDRPSNQPQHF
TGTGCCAGTAGTATAGATCGCCCTAGCAATCAGCCCCAGCATTTT
>14|TRBJ2-7|NA|few|TRBV7-9
CASSEQNTVYEQYF
TGTGCCAGCAGCGAACAGAATACAGTCTACGAGCAGTACTTC
>12|TRBJ1-5|NA|NA|TRBV19
CASGQLNQPQHF
TGTGCCAGTGGACAGCTCAATCAGCCCCAGCATTTT